Below are 15 T cell receptor beta chains sequenced from a single sample in a study of sequential checkpoint blockade in melanoma. Treatment given: randomized to nivolumab then ipilimumab (arm A) or the reverse (arm B). TCRdb's copy holds only in-frame clones and misses some; the assay was immunoSEQ multiplex PCR. The sample lists 30,000 to 45,000 clones, around nine tenths occurring once. Sequences were derived from CD8+ T cells sorted from blood (inferred from file names), sampled from a patient given nivolumab and ipilimumab in sequence. The origin of the receptors is a human donor with melanoma.

This chain connects TRBV2 to TRBJ2-7; the D gene is possibly TRBD1 (8 bases). The CDR3 spans 14 residues. Trimming pared 6 bases from V and 1 base from J, leaving 13 bases between. Germline V gene data show CDR1 as SNHLY and CDR2 as FYNNEI. CDR3 region: CASRGGTGSYEQYV. Written as DNA, the CDR3 is TGTGCCAGCAGGGGAGGGACAGGTTCCTACGAGCAGTACGTC.

The V and J genes are TRBV27 and TRBJ2-7; D is perhaps TRBD1 (6 bases). Looked up from germline, CDR1 is MNHEY and CDR2 is SMNVEV (reference sequence). This CDR3 region has 13 residues. Trimming removed 4 bases from V and 1 base from J, with 8 bases in between. Here the CDR3 DNA reads TGTGCCAGCAGTTCAGGGGTTTCCTACGAGCAGTACTTC. This gives the protein CASSSGVSYEQYF.

This clone was found once. This rearrangement joins TRBV25-1 to TRBJ2-2; no firm D call. The CDR3 extends over 14 amino acids. Germline values: CDR1 MGHDK, CDR2 SYGVNS. The V gene lost 1 base and the J gene lost 5 bases, with 8 bases spanning the gap. CDR3 DNA: TGTGCCAGCAGTGAATTCGCGGCTACCGGGGAGCTGTTTTTT. Translation: CASSEFAATGELFF.

V gene TRBV5-8 combines with J gene TRBJ2-5, with 12 bases identical to TRBD2. This CDR3 is 15 amino acids long. Looked up from germline, CDR1 is SGHTS and CDR2 is YDEGEE. The V gene end was trimmed by 3 bases and the J gene end by 5 bases; junction bases not matched to a gene: 5. The chain's CDR3 is CASSSTSGSWETQYF. The CDR3 DNA reads TGTGCCAGCAGCTCGACTAGCGGGAGTTGGGAGACCCAGTACTTC.

The chain recombines TRBV7-9 with TRBJ1-3, with TRBD1 matching over 11 bases. The CDR3 runs to 15 residues. Germline V CDR1 and CDR2: SEHNR, FQNEAQ (reference sequence). With 7 bases clipped from V and 5 bases from J, the junction kept 7 bases outside the gene matches. CDR3 DNA: TGTGCCAGCACCCCGGGACAGGGGGTAAGAAACACCATATATTTT. Translated, it gives CASTPGQGVRNTIYF.

The J gene is TRBJ1-2, the V gene TRBV29-1; TRBD1 agrees at 10 bases. The germline gives CDR1 SQVTM, CDR2 ANQGSEA. V trimming: 5 bases; J trimming: 8 bases; junction bases outside the gene matches: 8. This CDR3 comprises 13 residues. The CDR3 is CSVPSGTGVGYTF. The CDR3 DNA follows: TGCAGCGTTCCCTCCGGGACAGGGGTCGGCTACACCTTC.

This clone was observed a single time. The chain combines TRBV5-1 with TRBJ2-3, with 7 bases that match TRBD1. The junction had 13 bases not matched to a gene; V was cut back by 6 bases and J by 3 bases. The CDR3 has 16 amino acids. From germline, CDR1 is SGHRS and CDR2 YFSETQ. The CDR3 sequence is CASTKQGIRLTDTQYF. In nucleotides, the CDR3 is TGCGCCAGCACCAAACAGGGGATAAGGTTAACAGATACGCAGTATTTT.

This rearrangement joins TRBV28 to TRBJ2-3; D may be TRBD1 (7 bases). Germline V CDR1 and CDR2: MDHEN, SYDVKM. V was clipped by 9 bases and J by 2 bases, with 15 bases between them. This CDR3 is 14 amino acids long. The CDR3 protein is CASQEGAYTDTQYF. In DNA, the CDR3 is TGTGCCAGTCAGGAGGGGGCCTACACAGATACGCAGTATTTT.

This chain connects TRBV16 to TRBJ2-1; D not certain. CDR1 is KGHSY and CDR2 is FQNENV in the germline V gene. Trimming removed 0 bases at V and 2 bases at J, with 8 bases between. This CDR3 comprises 15 residues. DNA for the CDR3: TGTGCCAGCAGCCAATCTCACAATCCCTACAATGAGCAGTTCTTC. Its protein product is CASSQSHNPYNEQFF.

V is TRBV5-8 and J is TRBJ2-1; TRBD2 aligns across 7 bases. Germline V gene data show CDR1 as SGHTS and CDR2 as YDEGEE. This CDR3 contains 17 residues. V shed 3 bases and J 2 bases; nucleotides not matched to a gene: 11. The CDR3 nucleotides are TGTGCCAGCAGCTGGGGTACGCTAGCGGCCCCCTACAATGAGCAGTTCTTC. Encoded protein: CASSWGTLAAPYNEQFF.

The V call is TRBV7-6, the J call TRBJ2-1; 9 nucleotides line up with TRBD1. This CDR3 comprises 14 residues. Germline assignment: CDR1 SGHVS and CDR2 FNYEAQ. V trimming: 3 bases; J trimming: 6 bases; junction bases outside the gene matches: 3. CDR3 bases: TGTGCCAGCAGCTTGGGACAGGGTATCAATGAGCAGTTCTTC. Its translation is CASSLGQGINEQFF.

This clone appeared a single time. The chain recombines TRBV6-6 with TRBJ1-5; D possibly corresponds to TRBD1 (5 bases). The V gene's germline CDR1 is MNHNY and CDR2 SVGAGI (reference sequence). CDR3 size: 15 residues. With 2 bases removed from V and 2 bases from J, the gap between germline ends came to 10 bases. The CDR3 DNA reads as TGTGCCAGCAGTTACGGAGTCAGGGGCAATCAGCCCCAGCATTTT. Protein sequence: CASSYGVRGNQPQHF.

The rearrangement uses TRBV6-5 and TRBJ2-3; 11 nucleotides match TRBD2. In germline, CDR1 is MNHEY, CDR2 SVGAGI. The CDR3 is 14 amino acids. The trim removed 5 bases at V and 3 bases at J, leaving 1 base unmatched. The CDR3 DNA reads TGTGCCAGCAGTCTAGCGGGAGGAACAGATACGCAGTATTTT. Translated, it gives CASSLAGGTDTQYF.

The chain joins TRBV7-9 to TRBJ2-1; no clear D. V was clipped by 5 bases and J by 5 bases, with 19 bases between them. The CDR3 contains 16 residues. CDR1 is SEHNR and CDR2 is FQNEAQ in the germline V gene (reference sequence). The CDR3 DNA sequence: TGTGCCAGCAGCATTCGTCTTTTGAGGAAGAACAATGAGCAGTTCTTC. It encodes CASSIRLLRKNNEQFF.

V usage is TRBV5-1 and J usage is TRBJ2-1; 7 positions agree with TRBD2. V was pared by 1 base and J by 6 bases, with 10 bases of the junction left unmatched. Germline CDR1 is SGHRS and CDR2 is YFSETQ. The CDR3 loop spans 16 amino acids. DNA of the CDR3: TGCGCCAGCAGCTTGACGAGGGAGGGCCCTCCCAATGAGCAGTTCTTC. Translating gives CASSLTREGPPNEQFF. The variable domain in full, completed from reference TRBV5-1 and TRBJ2-1, reads KAGVTQTPRYLIKTRGQQVTLSCSPISGHRSVSWYQQTPGQGLQFLFEYFSETQRNKGNFPGRFSGRQFSNSRSEMNVSTLELGDSALYLCASSLTREGPPNEQFFGPGTRLTVL.